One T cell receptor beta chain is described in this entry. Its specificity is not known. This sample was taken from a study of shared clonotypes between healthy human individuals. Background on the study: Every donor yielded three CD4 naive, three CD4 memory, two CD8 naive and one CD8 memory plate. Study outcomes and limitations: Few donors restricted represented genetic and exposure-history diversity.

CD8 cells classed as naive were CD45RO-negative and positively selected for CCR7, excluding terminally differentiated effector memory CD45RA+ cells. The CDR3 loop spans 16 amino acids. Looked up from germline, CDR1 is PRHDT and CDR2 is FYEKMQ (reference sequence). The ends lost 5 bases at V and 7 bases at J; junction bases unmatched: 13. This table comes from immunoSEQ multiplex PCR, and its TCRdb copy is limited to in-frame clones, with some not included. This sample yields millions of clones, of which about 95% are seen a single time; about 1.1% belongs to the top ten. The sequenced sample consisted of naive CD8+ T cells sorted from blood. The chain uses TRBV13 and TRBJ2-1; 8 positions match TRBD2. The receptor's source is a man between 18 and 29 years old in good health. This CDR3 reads CASSLLGSGRRNEQFF. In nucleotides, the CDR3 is TGTGCCAGCAGCCTCCTGGGGAGCGGGAGAAGAAATGAGCAGTTCTTC.